This T cell receptor (beta chain) appears in the sequencing data of a study of PD-1 blockade in classical Hodgkin lymphoma. The overall study: Patients were treated with nivolumab at 3 mg/kg, and this was given intravenously every 2 weeks.

Method: immunoSEQ multiplex PCR; TCRdb's copy keeps in-frame clones and lacks some. The sample lists roughly 90,000 clones, 65% to 85% seen once, with over 15% in the top ten. The time point denotes: cycle 4 day 1 (C4D1), after less than 7 weeks of nivolumab. Each patient's relapse followed autologous stem cell transplantation, and brentuximab vedotin exposure varied. Concerning this clone: Its antigen is currently unknown.

Losses at the gene ends were 1 base for V and 6 bases for J; bases not matched to a gene: 5. Germline-derived CDR1 and CDR2 are SGHAT and FQNNGV. The CDR3 is 14 residues long. Points from the study as a whole: At baseline, newly diagnosed patients reportedly showed less TCR diversity than healthy donors. Only CD4+ TCR diversity, not CD8+, had risen significantly by C4D1.

This specimen consisted of peripheral blood mononuclear cells (PBMCs), obtained before the fourth cycle of nivolumab. The clonotype was recovered from a human donor with classical Hodgkin lymphoma. This chain uses TRBV11-2 with TRBJ2-7, with 8 positions matching TRBD2. The CDR3: CASSLVAGGSEQYF. CDR3 nucleotide sequence: TGTGCCAGCAGCTTAGTTGCGGGAGGCTCCGAGCAGTACTTC. Looking up the rest from reference TRBV11-2 and TRBJ2-7 gives the full variable domain: EAGVAQSPRYKIIEKRQSVAFWCNPISGHATLYWYQQILGQGPKLLIQFQNNGVVDDSQLPKDRFSAERLKGVDSTLKIQPAKLEDSAVYLCASSLVAGGSEQYFGPGTRLTVT.